This TCR beta chain stems from a study of blood T cell repertoires in COVID-19. Background on the study: From T cells, B-cell-depleted T cells, or PBMCs came the material, which was cDNA or gDNA.

The CDR3 is 16 residues long. With V trimmed by 2 bases and J by 4 bases, 6 bases remained unmatched. The germline gives CDR1 MNHEY, CDR2 SVGEGT. Authors' processing steps: Reference gene primer amplification yielded estimated nucleated cell counts. Some clones are missing from TCRdb's copy, which holds only in-frame ones; the method was immunoSEQ multiplex PCR. V and J calls and clone size follow that table, whereas D and trimming were derived from the DNA. The data contain 97,000 or so clones, 75% to 85% of them seen just once; the ten biggest clones take up 18%. The TCR was taken from a woman of 80 years or more with active or convalescent COVID-19. V and J are TRBV6-2 or TRBV6-3 and TRBJ2-5, with 11 bases that match TRBD2. The source material was peripheral blood. CDR3 bases: TGTGCCAGCAGTTACGTTCGGCTAGCGGGAGGAGAGACCCAGTACTTC. This encodes CASSYVRLAGGETQYF.